This TCR beta chain was captured by sequencing in a study of CD8 T cells in Susac syndrome. RNA, at roughly 0.45 to 1 ug, was reverse transcribed with random hexamers. TCRdb analysed the immunoSEQ multiplex PCR reads with MiXCR anew, one entry per CDR3 protein. The sample contains more than 110,000 distinct CDR3 sequences, approximately 95% of which appear only once. The germline V gene encodes CDR1 SGHDN and CDR2 FVKESK. The CDR3 spans 16 residues. The V and J ends lost 2 bases and 6 bases respectively, with 20 bases between them. The sample taken for sequencing was CD4+ T cells from PBMCs. The chain carries TRBV14 and TRBJ2-7; tentative D call: TRBD1 (6 bases). This receptor was obtained from a human donor with Susac syndrome. The CDR3 loop reads CASSQWGPKGASEQYF. For the CDR3, the DNA is TGTGCCAGCAGCCAATGGGGGCCCAAGGGCGCTAGCGAGCAGTACTTC.